One and the same sample provided the 27 T cell receptor beta chains below, sequenced in a study of vaccination and CD4 T cells after COVID-19. Treatment of the sample: approximately 9-day PBMC culture with coronavirus spike peptide pools or control peptides (ViraFEST assay). No antigen is known for these receptors. CD4+ T cells that had been cultured provided DNA sequenced with the Oncomine TCR Beta short-read assay. Each CDR3 protein is one row after TCRdb ran MiXCR on the PCR reads. The profile shows about 12,000 distinct CDR3 sequences, roughly 44% of them singletons. The source material was cultured CD4+ T cells from blood. The receptors derive from a human donor with COVID-19.

J is TRBJ2-7 and V is TRBV6-2 or TRBV6-3; tentative D call: TRBD1 (5 bases). The V and J ends lost 2 bases and 1 base respectively, with 12 bases between them. The CDR3 contains 15 residues. From germline, CDR1 is MNHEY and CDR2 SVGEGT. CDR3 loop: CASSYSRVTSYEQYF. The CDR3 DNA sequence: TGTGCCAGCAGTTACAGCAGGGTGACGTCCTACGAGCAGTACTTC.

This chain connects TRBV19 to TRBJ1-2, with a tentative D call TRBD1 (5 bases). V dropped 1 base and J dropped 5 bases, with 14 bases sitting between them. The length of the CDR3 is 15 residues. Looked up from germline, CDR1 is LNHDA and CDR2 is SQIVND (reference sequence). The CDR3 DNA sequence: TGTGCCAGTAGTATAGGAACAGGAGGGGCATATGGCTACACCTTC. This codes for CASSIGTGGAYGYTF. Full variable domain (rest looked up from reference TRBV19 and TRBJ1-2): DGGITQSPKYLFRKEGQNVTLSCEQNLNHDAMYWYRQDPGQGLRLIYYSQIVNDFQKGDIAEGYSVSREKKESFPLTVTSAQKNPTAFYLCASSIGTGGAYGYTFGSGTRLTVV.

The rearrangement links TRBV20-1 to TRBJ2-1; 7 positions agree with TRBD2. The CDR3 is 16 amino acids. V was clipped by 7 bases and J by 9 bases; unmatched bases: 21. Per the germline V gene, CDR1 is DFQATT and CDR2 is SNEGSKA (reference sequence). In DNA, the CDR3 is TGCAGTGGCTCCCAGCGGGCTAGCGGAAAAAGGGTTGAGCAGTTCTTC. As protein: CSGSQRASGKRVEQFF.

In nucleotides, the CDR3 is TGTGCCAGCAGCTTCTTCGACATCGGGGCCCAAGAGACCCAGTACTTC. Residues: CASSFFDIGAQETQYF. The rearrangement links TRBV5-4 to TRBJ2-5; D possibly matches TRBD1 or TRBD2 (5 bases each). Germline V gene lookup returns CDR1 SGHNT and CDR2 YYREEE (reference sequence). The CDR3 length is 16 residues. V lost 2 bases to trimming and J lost 1 base, with 15 bases between them.

This clonotype was seen only a few times. The rearrangement links TRBV20-1 to TRBJ1-2; no clear D. The V gene's germline CDR1 is DFQATT and CDR2 SNEGSKA (reference sequence). V dropped 0 bases and J dropped 7 bases, with 12 bases sitting between them. This CDR3 is built from 13 residues. The CDR3 sequence is CSARDGVLGGYTF. Written as DNA, the CDR3 is TGCAGTGCTAGAGATGGGGTATTGGGTGGCTACACCTTC.

V and J are TRBV7-2 and TRBJ1-2; 7 nucleotides match TRBD1. Trimming cost V 5 bases and J 7 bases; bases outside gene matches: 10. Germline assignment: CDR1 SGHTA and CDR2 FQGNSA. This CDR3 has 14 residues. The CDR3 bases are TGTGCCAGCAGCGCAGTAAGGACAGGTTTTGGCTACACCTTC. The encoded protein is CASSAVRTGFGYTF. The entire variable domain, with the rest obtained from reference TRBV7-2 and TRBJ1-2, is as follows: GAGVSQSPSNKVTEKGKDVELRCDPISGHTALYWYRQSLGQGLEFLIYFQGNSAPDKSGLPSDRFSAERTGGSVSTLTIQRTQQEDSAVYLCASSAVRTGFGYTFGSGTRLTVV.

This sequence joins TRBV10-3 and TRBJ2-7; 14 bases map to TRBD2. In germline, CDR1 is ENHRY, CDR2 SYGVKD. V was pared by 6 bases and J by 6 bases, with 1 base of the junction left unmatched. The CDR3 is 13 residues long. This CDR3 reads CAIRGLAGGEQYF. The CDR3 DNA is TGTGCCATCAGAGGACTAGCGGGGGGCGAGCAGTACTTC.

This clonotype was detected only a few times. This chain uses TRBV7-2 with TRBJ2-5; 8 bases map to TRBD2. V was clipped by 5 bases and J by 4 bases; unmatched bases: 15. Per the germline V gene, CDR1 is SGHTA and CDR2 is FQGNSA. CDR3 size: 17 residues. The CDR3 region is CASSPMGAGGSGETQYF. CDR3 nucleotides: TGTGCCAGCAGCCCCATGGGCGCGGGGGGTAGTGGAGAGACCCAGTACTTC.

The rearrangement uses TRBV30 and TRBJ2-7; perhaps TRBD2 as D (6 bases). Per germline, CDR1 GTSNPN and CDR2 SVGIG (reference sequence). This CDR3 is 13 amino acids long. V was clipped by 0 bases and J by 6 bases, with 12 bases between them. The CDR3 bases are TGTGCCTGGAGTGTTAATGGGGGAGGCGAGCAGTACTTC. As protein: CAWSVNGGGEQYF.

This clonotype was counted between two and nine times. The chain links TRBV14 to TRBJ1-2; D uncertain. Germline V CDR1 and CDR2: SGHDN, FVKESK. The ends were cut back, 0 bases at V and 4 bases at J, with 9 bases in the middle. The CDR3 length is 14 residues. CDR3 sequence reads: CASSQDAEAYGYTF. The CDR3 DNA is TGTGCCAGCAGCCAAGACGCGGAAGCCTATGGCTACACCTTC.

About this clonotype: At one boundary the junction diverges from the germline segment, which might be a read error. V is TRBV12-5 and J is TRBJ1-5; D is undetermined. Germline-derived CDR1 and CDR2 are LGHNT and FRNRAP. The CDR3 runs to 11 residues. The CDR3 DNA follows: TGTGCTTGTGGGATCAATCAGCCCCAGCATTTT. Its translation: CACGINQPQHF.

This clonotype was seen a handful of times. This rearrangement joins TRBV7-8 to TRBJ2-3; D is undetermined. In germline, CDR1 is SGHVS, CDR2 FQNEAQ. CDR3 length: 17 amino acids. The germline V and J ends were trimmed by 0 bases and 5 bases, with 18 bases remaining between them. In DNA form, the CDR3 reads TGTGCCAGCAGCTTAGCGACGACCCACTATACGAGAGATACGCAGTATTTT. Protein sequence: CASSLATTHYTRDTQYF.

This clonotype has only a few counts. The V and J genes are TRBV28 and TRBJ1-2; a weak D match, TRBD1 (6 bases). This CDR3 has 13 amino acids. Trimming stripped 7 bases from V and 8 bases from J, with 17 bases between. Germline lookup yields CDR1 MDHEN and CDR2 SYDVKM. CDR3 loop: CASNKGGSLGYTF. CDR3 DNA sequence: TGTGCCAGCAACAAGGGGGGCTCGTTAGGCTACACCTTC.

This clonotype was counted a single time. The chain uses TRBV20-1 and TRBJ2-5; 15 bases align to TRBD2. V shed 5 bases and J 2 bases; nucleotides not matched to a gene: 6. This CDR3 has 16 amino acids. CDR1 and CDR2 from the germline V gene are DFQATT and SNEGSKA (reference sequence). CDR3 region: CSAEPGLAGGQETQYF. As DNA, the CDR3 is TGCAGTGCTGAACCGGGACTAGCGGGGGGACAAGAGACCCAGTACTTC.

This sequence joins TRBV19 and TRBJ1-1; 7 bases agree with TRBD1. Germline V gene data show CDR1 as LNHDA and CDR2 as SQIVND (reference sequence). V was clipped by 2 bases and J by 3 bases; unmatched bases: 3. There are 14 residues in the CDR3. Here the CDR3 DNA reads TGTGCCAGTAGTATACAGGGGGTAGACACTGAAGCTTTCTTT. As protein: CASSIQGVDTEAFF.

The chain has TRBV15 and TRBJ2-1; D uncertain. Germline V gene sequence: CDR1 LNHNV, CDR2 YYDKDF (reference sequence). V was pared by 3 bases and J by 0 bases, with 9 bases between. This CDR3 is built from 15 residues. Here the CDR3 DNA reads TGTGCCACCAGCAGTTGGTCGAGCTCCTACAATGAGCAGTTCTTC. This gives the protein CATSSWSSSYNEQFF.

As for this clonotype: Since the CDR3 does not end with the conserved phenylalanine or tryptophan, this likely comes from a read error. The CDR3: CASSYHGTGGGAFL. The CDR3 DNA reads as TGTGCCAGCAGTTACCACGGGACAGGGGGCGGGGCTTTCCTT. The chain is built from TRBV6-5 and TRBJ1-1, with TRBD1 identical over 12 bases. With V trimmed by 2 bases and J by 11 bases, 6 bases remained unmatched. The CDR3 has 14 amino acids. Germline-derived CDR1 and CDR2 are MNHEY and SVGAGI.

In its sample, this clonotype was seen a few times. The chain's CDR3 is CSARSPGEQYF. In nucleotides, the CDR3 is TGCAGTGCTAGATCCCCCGGCGAGCAGTACTTC. This chain uses TRBV20-1 with TRBJ2-7; D not resolved. V dropped 2 bases and J dropped 6 bases, with 8 bases sitting between them. Germline V gene data show CDR1 as DFQATT and CDR2 as SNEGSKA (reference sequence). The length of the CDR3 is 11 residues.

A few counts support this clonotype. The rearrangement uses TRBV7-2 and TRBJ2-5; TRBD2 is a possible D gene (6 bases). The V and J ends lost 5 bases and 1 base respectively, with 14 bases between them. This CDR3 region has 15 residues. The germline CDR1 and CDR2 sequences are SGHTA and FQGNSA. The CDR3 DNA reads TGTGCCAGCAGCCTGGGACTTCCAGCCCAAGAGACCCAGTACTTC. This codes for CASSLGLPAQETQYF.

In its sample, this clonotype was seen a few times. The chain uses TRBV27 and TRBJ2-7; 7 bases match TRBD2. Per germline, CDR1 MNHEY and CDR2 SMNVEV (reference sequence). The trim removed 1 base at V and 1 base at J, leaving 1 base unmatched. The CDR3 has 14 residues. CDR3 DNA sequence: TGTGCCAGCAGTTTATTGGGGGGGTCCTACGAGCAGTACTTC. Translation: CASSLLGGSYEQYF.

In its sample, this clonotype is large. The chain is built from TRBV7-8 and TRBJ2-3; D remains ambiguous. V dropped 5 bases and J dropped 1 base, with 10 bases sitting between them. This CDR3 contains 14 residues. Germline loops: CDR1 SGHVS, CDR2 FQNEAQ. In DNA form, the CDR3 reads TGTGCCAGCAGCCCTCCCCCAGGCACAGATACGCAGTATTTT. Translation: CASSPPPGTDTQYF.

This clonotype came up a few times. The V and J genes are TRBV12-3 or TRBV12-4 and TRBJ1-2; D call uncertain. V lost 6 bases and J 2 bases, leaving 7 bases between the germline ends. The CDR3 loop spans 12 amino acids. For the CDR3, the DNA is TGTGCCAGCAGACGCCGGAACTATGGCTACACCTTC. Encoded protein: CASRRRNYGYTF.

This clonotype was counted only a few times. The chain couples TRBV7-2 to TRBJ1-5; TRBD1 agrees at 7 bases. The trim removed 3 bases at V and 4 bases at J, leaving 9 bases unmatched. The germline gives CDR1 SGHTA, CDR2 FQGNSA. This CDR3 contains 16 residues. The CDR3 bases are TGTGCCAGCAGCTTCACCTCCCGGGACAGAAATCAGCCCCAGCATTTT. The encoded protein is CASSFTSRDRNQPQHF.

In DNA, the CDR3 is TGTGCCAGCGGGGGCGGGGACTATGGCTACACCTTC. It translates to CASGGGDYGYTF. The chain combines TRBV28 with TRBJ1-2, with TRBD1 as a possible D gene (6 bases). Trimming cost V 8 bases and J 3 bases, with 10 bases left between them. Germline CDR1 reads MDHEN; CDR2 reads SYDVKM. The CDR3 extends over 12 amino acids.

In this sample, this clonotype turned up a few times. CDR3 region: CASSYSSTDILGEQYF. The CDR3 region has the DNA TGTGCCAGCAGTTACTCGAGTACAGATATTTTGGGCGAGCAGTACTTC. The chain recombines TRBV6-5 with TRBJ2-7; the D is unclear. The CDR3 is made up of 16 amino acids. The V end was cut by 0 bases, the J end by 6 bases, with 18 bases between. The germline V gene has CDR1 MNHEY and CDR2 SVGAGI.

The table lists this clonotype with a few counts. J is TRBJ2-4 and V is TRBV10-2; D is possibly TRBD1 or TRBD2 (7 bases each). The V gene lost 3 bases and the J gene lost 4 bases, with 10 bases spanning the gap. The V gene's germline CDR1 is WSHSY and CDR2 SAAADI. This CDR3 region has 14 residues. The CDR3 region has the DNA TGCGCCAGCAGTGACAGGGGGGGAAAAAACATTCAGTACTTC. It yields the protein CASSDRGGKNIQYF.

This clonotype was seen a handful of times. V usage is TRBV1 and J usage is TRBJ2-5; TRBD1, the table's D call, was not compared with the DNA. TRBV1 is a pseudogene. This CDR3 region has 15 residues. The CDR3 DNA sequence: TGCACCAGCAGCCAAGACTTCCCGACGCAAGAGACCCAGTACTTC. As protein: CTSSQDFPTQETQYF.